This TCR beta chain originates from a study of breast tumors, draining lymph nodes, adjacent tissues. The germline V and J ends were trimmed by 5 bases and 1 base, with 12 bases remaining between them. The V gene's germline CDR1 is MNHNS and CDR2 SASEGT. The length of the CDR3 is 14 residues. Using its own MiXCR run on the multiplex PCR reads, TCRdb lists one record per CDR3 protein. The table records around 170,000 distinct CDR3 sequences, approximately 30% of them present only once. Ten or more counts support this clonotype. The lymph nodes were axillary draining lymph nodes from breast cancer patients.

This clonotype was sampled from a female donor with breast cancer. Some clones in this sample may be carry-over from other donors' samples. The sequenced material came from axillary lymph node tissue. J is TRBJ2-7 and V is TRBV6-1, with D unclear. The CDR3 bases are TGTGCCAGCAGTCCCCTCACTGGTTCCTACGAGCAGTACTTC. The encoded protein is CASSPLTGSYEQYF.